The sequence of this T cell receptor (beta chain) was determined in a study of identical twins (dated by TCRdb to 2015 to 2016). With regard to the full study: The study deep-sequenced TCR alpha and beta repertoires from monozygotic twins, unrelated adults of various ages and cord blood to test whether fetal clonotypes persist. To rule out contamination, the twin experiments were replicated at different times with different library preparation protocols.

V drops 3 bases and J drops 2 bases, leaving 15 bases in between. The CDR3 contains 16 residues, cysteine and phenylalanine counted. The kept DNA is CDR3 alone, 48 bases in frame from the first base. Study-wide conclusions, independent of this receptor: Fewer insertions were carried by abundant cord blood beta clonotypes; a weaker similar trend was observed in young adult naive repertoires, while no such trend was observed in memory repertoires. A weaker excess of twin sharing was found in beta out-of-frame sequences because the signal-to-noise ratio was lowered by fewer shared sequences. Compared with coincidental sharing between unrelated individuals, an excess of low generation-probability sequences was observed among out-of-frame TCR alpha sequences shared between twins. Invariant T cells such as MAIT and iNKT could partly confound zero-insertion analyses, though diverse VJ usage argued against this for most clonotypes. Because the same donors could not be followed over many years, the conclusions relied on cross-sectional statistical analysis. In monozygotic twins, out-of-frame TCR alpha sharing was systematically underestimated by recombination models, although the models agreed with sharing between unrelated individuals.

The sample holds many counts of this clonotype. The antigen it recognizes is unknown. One base away there is no much larger clone; base qualities are not given. Every donor was a healthy Caucasian. Three pairs of female monozygotic twins, all aged about 18 to 30 years, were included in the twin cohort. Peripheral blood mononuclear cells were the source from which RNA for the TCR libraries was isolated. The library relied on 5' RACE. Sequencing was performed on an Illumina HiSeq 2000. Template switching added a universal primer binding site, and the final cDNA carried a unique molecular identifier that allowed TCR cDNA molecules to be counted accurately. Specific primers in the conserved constant-segment region were used to synthesize first-strand cDNA for TCR alpha and beta chains. Each cDNA library was double barcoded, with a SMART-Mk sample barcode plus Illumina barcodes, to control for contamination. TruSeq adapter sequences, together with Illumina sample barcodes, were added in two successive PCR steps. Sequencing of the TCR alpha and beta cDNA libraries was done on the Illumina HiSeq platform using custom primers. Per the source publication's procedure: Unique molecular identifiers were extracted from raw reads with MiGEC, and CDR3 positions were determined with MiXCR. For each individual, recombination models were inferred using an EM algorithm with the repgenHMM and IGoR tools. Shared clonotypes were analyzed with the tcR package in R, and sharing was normalized by the product of cloneset sizes. Out-of-frame nonproductive sequences were analyzed to study raw recombination free of thymic and clonal selection effects. In TCRdb, the public reads were trimmed at Q25 with fastp and aligned with MiXCR, with productive beta chains retained. Under each unique CDR3 protein, matching rows form one entry showing the most common genes and DNA. In this record, the V and J calls reflect TCRdb's handling and not the investigators' own analysis. Recorded for this sample are around 650,000 distinct CDR3 sequences; roughly 7.2% of them occurred a single time. Around 1.6% of the sample lies in the top ten.

This sample also appeared in a second study, on yellow fever vaccine responses in identical twins. The other study reports the following: The T cell response to vaccination in identical twins was reported by the authors to appear partly convergent and partly personalized. In the study, vaccine-responding T cell clones were precisely tracked in identical twins.

The sequence links TRBV12-3 or TRBV12-4 to TRBJ2-3, with no confidently assigned D gene. Specimen: PBMCs. The source is a woman between 18 and 29 years old in good health. Read as DNA, the sequence is TGTGCCAGCAGTTTTCCCCCGACGGGCAACACAGATACGCAGTATTTT. It translates as CASSFPPTGNTDTQYF.